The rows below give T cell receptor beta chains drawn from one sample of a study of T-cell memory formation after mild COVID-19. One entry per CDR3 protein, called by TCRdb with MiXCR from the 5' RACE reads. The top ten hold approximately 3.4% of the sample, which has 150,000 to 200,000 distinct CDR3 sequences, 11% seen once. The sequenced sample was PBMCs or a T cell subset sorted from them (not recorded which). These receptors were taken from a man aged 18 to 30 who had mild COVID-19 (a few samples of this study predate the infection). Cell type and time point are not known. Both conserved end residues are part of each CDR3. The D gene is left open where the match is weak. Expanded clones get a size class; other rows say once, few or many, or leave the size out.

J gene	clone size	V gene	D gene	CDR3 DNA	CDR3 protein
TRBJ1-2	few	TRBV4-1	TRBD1	TGCGCCAGCAACCTAGGGGACAGGGGATATATCTACACCTTC	CASNLGDRGYIYTF
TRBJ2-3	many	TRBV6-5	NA	TGTGCCAGCAGGTTCCGACAGGAAGATACGCAGTATTTT	CASRFRQEDTQYF
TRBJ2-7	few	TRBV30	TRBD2	TGTGCCTGGGCCAGCGGGGCCGACGAGCAGTACTTC	CAWASGADEQYF
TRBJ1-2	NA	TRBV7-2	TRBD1	TGTGCCAGCAGCCTGGGACAGGGGGAAGGCTACACCTTC	CASSLGQGEGYTF
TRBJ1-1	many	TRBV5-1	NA	TGCGCCAGCAGGACCGGGGGAATGGTGAACACTGAAGCTTTCTTT	CASRTGGMVNTEAFF
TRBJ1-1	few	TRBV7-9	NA	TGTGCCAGCAGCGTGGACTTACTGAACACTGAAGCTTTCTTT	CASSVDLLNTEAFF
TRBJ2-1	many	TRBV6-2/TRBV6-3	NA	TGTGCCAGCAGGCGAGACGTGGGACACCTCTCCTACAATGAGCAGTTCTTC	CASRRDVGHLSYNEQFF
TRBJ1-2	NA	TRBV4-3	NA	TGCGCCAGCAGCCAACTTGGTGATCGTGCTAACTATGGCTACACCTTC	CASSQLGDRANYGYTF
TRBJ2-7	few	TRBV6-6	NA	TGTGCCAGCAGTTACTCGGCTGGCAGATACGAGCAGTACTTC	CASSYSAGRYEQYF
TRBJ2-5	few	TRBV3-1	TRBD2	TGTGCCAGCAGCCATAGCGGGGGGACAAGATCGGCAGAGACCCAGTACTTC	CASSHSGGTRSAETQYF
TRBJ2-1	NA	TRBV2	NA	TGTGCCAGCAGTCCCTCAAGACAGGCCCCCCAGTTCTTC	CASSPSRQAPQFF
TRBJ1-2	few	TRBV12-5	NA	TGTGCTAGTGGTGGCGGGGTCCTGAGCGCCGGCTACACCTTC	CASGGGVLSAGYTF
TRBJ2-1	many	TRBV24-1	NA	TGTGCCACCAGTGACCGGGGAGCCAGGTCCTACAATGAGCAGTTCTTC	CATSDRGARSYNEQFF
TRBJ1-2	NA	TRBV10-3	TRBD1	TGTGCCATCGGACAGGGATCCTATGGCTACACCTTC	CAIGQGSYGYTF
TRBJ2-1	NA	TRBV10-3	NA	TGTGCCATCAGTGAAGGAGGGTACAATGAGCAGTTCTTC	CAISEGGYNEQFF
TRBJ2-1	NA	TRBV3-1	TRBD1	TGTGCCAGCAGCCTCCGACAGGGCACCTACAATGAGCAGTTCTTC	CASSLRQGTYNEQFF
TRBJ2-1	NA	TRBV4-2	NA	TGTGCCAGCAGCCAAGATAGTTTCTTCCCTGAGCAGTTCTTC	CASSQDSFFPEQFF
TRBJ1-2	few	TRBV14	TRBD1	TGTGCCAGCAGCCGACTACCTGGGACAGCTCCTAACTATGGCTACACCTTC	CASSRLPGTAPNYGYTF
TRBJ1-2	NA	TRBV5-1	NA	TGCGCCAGCAGGATGACAGTGGGCGACTATGGCTACACCTTC	CASRMTVGDYGYTF
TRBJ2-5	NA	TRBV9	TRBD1	TGTGCCAGCAGCCAGACAGGGACGTGGGAGACCCAGTACTTC	CASSQTGTWETQYF
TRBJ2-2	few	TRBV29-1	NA	TGCAGCGTAACACGGGGGGCTAACACCGGGGAGCTGTTTTTT	CSVTRGANTGELFF
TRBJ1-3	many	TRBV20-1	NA	TGCAGTGCGGGGACTGTTCCGAGGGATGTAATCTCTGGAAACACCATATATTTT	CSAGTVPRDVISGNTIYF
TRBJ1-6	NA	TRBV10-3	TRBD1	TGTGCCATCGCGGGGACAGGGGATTCACCCCTCCACTTT	CAIAGTGDSPLHF
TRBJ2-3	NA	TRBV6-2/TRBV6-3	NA	TGTGCCAGCAACTCCCCTGGCACAGATACGCAGTATTTT	CASNSPGTDTQYF
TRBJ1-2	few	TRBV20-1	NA	TGCAGTGCTAGTAGGGCAGGCTATGGCTACACCTTC	CSASRAGYGYTF
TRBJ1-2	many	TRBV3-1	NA	TGTGCCAGCAGCCAAGTAGGTCAGGGTGGCTACACCTTC	CASSQVGQGGYTF
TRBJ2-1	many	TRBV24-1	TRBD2	TGTGCCACCAGTGATTCGGCTAGCGGGAACAATGAGCAGTTCTTC	CATSDSASGNNEQFF
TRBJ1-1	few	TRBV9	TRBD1	TGTGCCAGCAGCGTGACAGGGGATCGAGGCGCTGAAGCTTTCTTT	CASSVTGDRGAEAFF
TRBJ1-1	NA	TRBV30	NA	TGTGCCTGGAGTACCGGACTGACTATGAACACTGAAGCTTTCTTT	CAWSTGLTMNTEAFF
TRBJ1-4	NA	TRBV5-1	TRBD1	TGCGCCAGCAGCTTGGCAGGGGGGCGCAGTGAAAAACTGTTTTTT	CASSLAGGRSEKLFF
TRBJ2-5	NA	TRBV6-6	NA	TGTGCCAGCAGGGCAGCGGCTCAAGAGACCCAGTACTTC	CASRAAAQETQYF
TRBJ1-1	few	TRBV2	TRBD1	TGTGCCAGCACCAAACAGGGGGAAGGAGCTTTCTTT	CASTKQGEGAFF
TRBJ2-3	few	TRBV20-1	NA	TGCAGTGCTAGGCAGCTCTCCGGGGATACGCAGTATTTT	CSARQLSGDTQYF
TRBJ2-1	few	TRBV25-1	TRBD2	TGTGCCAGCAGTGAGCCCTCCGGTCGGGGGGACAATGAGCAGTTCTTC	CASSEPSGRGDNEQFF
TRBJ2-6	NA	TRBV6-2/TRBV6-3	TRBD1	TGTGCCAGCACCACGGGACAGGGAACCCCTGGGGCCAACGTCCTGACTTTC	CASTTGQGTPGANVLTF
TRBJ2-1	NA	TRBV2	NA	TGTGCCAGCAGTCGGCTAGCGTCCTACAATGAGCAGTTCTTC	CASSRLASYNEQFF
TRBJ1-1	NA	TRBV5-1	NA	TGCGCCAGCAGCTCCGGGACAACGAACACTGAAGCTTTCTTT	CASSSGTTNTEAFF